The 10 T cell receptor beta chains given below trace back to one sample, sequenced in a study of glioma-infiltrating T cells. TCR alpha and beta CDR3 regions were amplified from RNA using iRepertoire nested multiplex PCR. Each CDR3 protein is one row after TCRdb ran MiXCR on the multiplex PCR reads. This sample has approximately 100,000 distinct CDR3 sequences, with approximately 26% found just once. Specimen: glioma tissue, nonneoplastic brain tissue, or PBMCs (not recorded which). All receptors come from a human donor with low-grade glioma or glioblastoma, undergoing nonglioma brain surgery, or in good health (not recorded which).

This clonotype was observed at least ten times. The chain has TRBV6-2 or TRBV6-3 and TRBJ2-3; D not certain. This CDR3 has 19 amino acids. The V gene's germline CDR1 is MNHEY and CDR2 SVGEGT. Between the trimmed V and J ends, which lost 0 bases and 2 bases, there was a span of 21 bases. The CDR3 DNA reads TGTGCCAGCAGTTACTCGACGGGTTGGTCATCTGGTCCCACAGATACGCAGTATTTT. This encodes CASSYSTGWSSGPTDTQYF.

This clonotype was detected ten times or more. This chain joins TRBV14 and TRBJ1-5, with a weak D call TRBD1 (5 bases). The germline CDR1 and CDR2 sequences are SGHDN and FVKESK. Trimming stripped 3 bases from V and 7 bases from J, with 19 bases between. This CDR3 contains 16 residues. DNA of the CDR3: TGTGCCAGCAGCCACGGTGGGGGGGTGAAGGAGCAGCCCCAGCATTTT. It translates to CASSHGGGVKEQPQHF.

About this clonotype: A read error may explain this, as a much larger clone is one base away. The J gene is TRBJ1-2, the V gene TRBV2; TRBD1 might be the D (5 bases). Looked up from germline, CDR1 is SNHLY and CDR2 is FYNNEI. This CDR3 is built from 14 residues. The CDR3 bases are TGTTCCAGCTTACCGGGGGTGTATGACTATGGCTACACCTTC. Encoded protein: CSSLPGVYDYGYTF.

This clonotype was detected many times. One end of the junction fails to match germline, which may point to a read error. This chain joins TRBV7-7 and TRBJ1-5; the D is unclear. This CDR3 is 16 amino acids long. Germline values: CDR1 SSHAT, CDR2 FNYEAQ (reference sequence). The CDR3 DNA reads as TGTGCTAGCAGCTTAGCCGTCTGGGAGGGCCATCAGCCCCAGCATTTT. The encoded protein is CASSLAVWEGHQPQHF. The whole variable domain, remainder taken from reference TRBV7-7 and TRBJ1-5, is GAGVSQSPRYKVTKRGQDVTLRCDPISSHATLYWYQQALGQGPEFLTYFNYEAQPDKSGLPSDRFSAERPEGSISTLTIQRTEQRDSAMYRCASSLAVWEGHQPQHFGDGTRLSIL.

The chain couples TRBV20-1 to TRBJ2-7; 10 bases match TRBD2. Trimming cost V 3 bases and J 6 bases; bases outside gene matches: 11. This CDR3 region has 15 residues. CDR1 and CDR2 from the germline V gene are DFQATT and SNEGSKA (reference sequence). CDR3 bases: TGCAGTGCTAGCGATTCCCTAGCGGGGGCCTCCGAGCAGTACTTC. This translates into CSASDSLAGASEQYF.

A word on this clonotype: The DNA is left out, because the CDR3 cannot be placed on it with certainty; the CDR3 is given as TCRdb lists it. V usage is TRBV7-2 and J usage is TRBJ2-7; TRBD1, the table's D call, was not compared with the DNA. The CDR3 length is 20 residues, termini included. The germline CDR1 and CDR2 sequences are SGHTA and FQGNSA. CDR3 region: CASSFYICSAPWTGSYEQYF.

V usage is TRBV7-9 and J usage is TRBJ2-5, with 7 nucleotides matching TRBD2. Germline CDR1 is SEHNR and CDR2 is FQNEAQ (reference sequence). This CDR3 has 15 residues. V was pared by 8 bases and J by 1 base, with 10 bases of the junction left unmatched. CDR3 sequence reads: CASSPRGGVQETQYF. As DNA, the CDR3 is TGTGCCAGCTCCCCACGCGGGGGAGTCCAAGAGACCCAGTACTTC.

The chain has TRBV2 and TRBJ1-6; D perhaps matches TRBD1 (5 bases). Trimming took off 0 bases at V and 0 bases at J, with 12 bases between the two ends. The CDR3 is 18 residues long. CDR1 and CDR2 from the germline V gene are SNHLY and FYNNEI. The CDR3 spells CASSEARDASSYNSPLHF. Written as DNA, the CDR3 is TGTGCCAGCAGTGAAGCCCGGGACGCGAGCTCCTATAATTCACCCCTCCACTTT.

This clonotype was seen ten or more times. The chain employs TRBV15 and TRBJ2-1; D is unclear. The germline V and J ends were trimmed by 6 bases and 3 bases, with 9 bases remaining between them. The CDR3 totals 13 residues. CDR1 and CDR2 (germline): LNHNV, YYDKDF (reference sequence). CDR3 sequence: CATSEAIYNEQFF. CDR3 DNA: TGTGCCACCAGTGAGGCCATCTACAATGAGCAGTTCTTC. The whole variable domain, filled in from reference TRBV15 and TRBJ2-1, reads DAMVIQNPRYQVTQFGKPVTLSCSQTLNHNVMYWYQQKSSQAPKLLFHYYDKDFNNEADTPDNFQSRRPNTSFCFLDIRSPGLGDTAMYLCATSEAIYNEQFFGPGTRLTVL.

This clonotype showed up many times. The J gene is TRBJ2-2, the V gene TRBV11-2, with 8 bases aligning to TRBD1. Germline values: CDR1 SGHAT, CDR2 FQNNGV. Trimming removed 5 bases from V and 7 bases from J; junction bases left unmatched: 6. The CDR3 contains 14 residues. The CDR3 protein is CASSRTGTGGELFF. In DNA form, the CDR3 reads TGTGCCAGCAGCCGGACAGGGACGGGCGGGGAGCTGTTTTTT.